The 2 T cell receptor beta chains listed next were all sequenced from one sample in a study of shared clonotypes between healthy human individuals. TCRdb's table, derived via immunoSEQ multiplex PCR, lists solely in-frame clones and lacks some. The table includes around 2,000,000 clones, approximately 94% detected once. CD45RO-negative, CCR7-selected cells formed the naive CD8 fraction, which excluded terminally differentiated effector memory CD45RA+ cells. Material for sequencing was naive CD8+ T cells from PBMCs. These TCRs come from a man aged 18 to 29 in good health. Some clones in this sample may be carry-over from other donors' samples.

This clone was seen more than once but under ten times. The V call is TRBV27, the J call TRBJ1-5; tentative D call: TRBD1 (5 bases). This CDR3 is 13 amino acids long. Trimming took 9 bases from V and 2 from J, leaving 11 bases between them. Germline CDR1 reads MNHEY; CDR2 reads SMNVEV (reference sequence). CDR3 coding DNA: TGTGCCAGTGGGGCGTCGGGCAATCAGCCCCAGCATTTT. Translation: CASGASGNQPQHF.

CDR3 region: CASSTGAETQYF. The CDR3 DNA reads as TGTGCCAGCAGCACGGGAGCTGAGACCCAGTACTTC. V is TRBV6-5 and J is TRBJ2-5; tentatively, D is TRBD2 (6 bases). This CDR3 comprises 12 residues. V dropped 6 bases and J dropped 5 bases, with 10 bases sitting between them. Germline loops: CDR1 MNHEY, CDR2 SVGAGI.